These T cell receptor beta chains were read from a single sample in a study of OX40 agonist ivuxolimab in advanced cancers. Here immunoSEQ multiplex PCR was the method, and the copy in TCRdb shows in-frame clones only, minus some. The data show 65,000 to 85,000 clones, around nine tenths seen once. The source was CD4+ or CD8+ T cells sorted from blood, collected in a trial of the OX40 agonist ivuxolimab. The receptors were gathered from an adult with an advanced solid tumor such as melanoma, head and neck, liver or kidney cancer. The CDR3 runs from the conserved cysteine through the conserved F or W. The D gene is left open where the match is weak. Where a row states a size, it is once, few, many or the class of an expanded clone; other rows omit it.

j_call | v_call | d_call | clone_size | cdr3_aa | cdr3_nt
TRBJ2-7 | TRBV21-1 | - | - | CASSKDEEKRSAYEQYF | TGTGCCAGCAGCAAAGATGAGGAAAAACGGTCGGCCTACGAGCAGTACTTC
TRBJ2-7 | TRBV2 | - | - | CASGKQGLDEQYF | TGTGCCAGCGGCAAACAGGGCCTTGACGAGCAGTACTTC
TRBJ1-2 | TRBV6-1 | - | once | CASSEALREDYGYTF | TGTGCCAGCAGTGAAGCGTTGAGGGAGGACTATGGCTACACCTTC
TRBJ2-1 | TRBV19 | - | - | CASSIQRKDYNEQFF | TGTGCCAGTAGTATACAGCGGAAAGATTACAATGAGCAGTTCTTC
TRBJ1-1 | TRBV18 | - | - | CASSPRRGTEAFF | TGTGCCAGCTCACCACGCAGGGGTACTGAAGCTTTCTTT
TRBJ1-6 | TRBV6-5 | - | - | CASSYFGMDSPLHF | TGTGCCAGCAGTTACTTCGGCATGGATTCACCCCTCCACTTT
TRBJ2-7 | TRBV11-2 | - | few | CASSSSPGGEQYF | TGTGCCAGCAGCTCTAGCCCGGGCGGCGAGCAGTACTTC
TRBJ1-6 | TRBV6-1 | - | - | CASSWDRNSPLHF | TGTGCCAGCAGTTGGGACCGCAATTCACCCCTCCACTTT
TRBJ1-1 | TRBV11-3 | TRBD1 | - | CASSLGFGQGNTEAFF | TGTGCCAGCAGCTTGGGGTTTGGACAGGGGAACACTGAAGCTTTCTTT
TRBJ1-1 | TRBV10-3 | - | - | CATRPGGTEAFF | TGTGCCACCCGGCCCGGAGGTACTGAAGCTTTCTTT
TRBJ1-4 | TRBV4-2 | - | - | CASSQVSIRLKNEKLFF | TGTGCCAGCAGCCAAGTCAGCATACGACTTAAGAATGAAAAACTGTTTTTT
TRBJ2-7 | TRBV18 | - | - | CASSLLDSNNYEQYF | TGTGCCAGCTCACTTCTGGACAGTAACAACTACGAGCAGTACTTC
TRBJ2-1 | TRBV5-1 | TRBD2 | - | CASSSSGSSYNEQFF | TGCGCCAGCAGTTCTAGCGGGAGCTCCTACAATGAGCAGTTCTTC
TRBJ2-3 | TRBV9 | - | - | CASSAGGPDTQYF | TGTGCCAGCAGCGCCGGGGGGCCAGATACGCAGTATTTT